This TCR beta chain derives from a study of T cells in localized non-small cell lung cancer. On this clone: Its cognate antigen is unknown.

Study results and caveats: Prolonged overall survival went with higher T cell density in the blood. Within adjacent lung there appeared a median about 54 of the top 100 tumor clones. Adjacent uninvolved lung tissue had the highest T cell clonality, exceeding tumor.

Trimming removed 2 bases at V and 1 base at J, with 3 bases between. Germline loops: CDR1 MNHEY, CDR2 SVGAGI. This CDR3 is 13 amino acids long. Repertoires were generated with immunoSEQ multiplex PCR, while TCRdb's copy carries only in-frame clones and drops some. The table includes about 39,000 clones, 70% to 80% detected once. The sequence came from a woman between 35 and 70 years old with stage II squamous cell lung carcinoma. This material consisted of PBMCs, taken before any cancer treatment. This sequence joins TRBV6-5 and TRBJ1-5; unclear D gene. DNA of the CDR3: TGTGCCAGCAGTTACAGAAGCAATCAGCCCCAGCATTTT. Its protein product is CASSYRSNQPQHF.